The 27 T cell receptor beta chains listed next were all sequenced from one sample in a study of OX40 agonist ivuxolimab in advanced cancers. Receptors were amplified or captured by the immunoSEQ multiplex PCR assay. This is the immuneACCESS table as TCRdb keeps it, with only in-frame sequences that have V and J called. A part of the clones is gone; compared with another copy, unresolved V genes explain less than half, and the rest is unexplained. The sample table lists tens of thousands of clones, 94% of them with a count of one. Jointly, the top ten make up just over 20% of the sample. Material: CD4+ or CD8+ T cells sorted from blood, obtained in a trial of the OX40 agonist ivuxolimab. These receptors all come from an adult with an advanced solid tumor such as melanoma, head and neck, liver or kidney cancer.

The genes are TRBV7-7 and TRBJ2-3; 16 bases are a match to TRBD2. The trim removed 5 bases at V and 6 bases at J, leaving 11 bases unmatched. This CDR3 is built from 18 residues. Germline assignment: CDR1 SSHAT and CDR2 FNYEAQ (reference sequence). CDR3 in DNA: TGTGCCAGCAGCCCGGGGACTAGCGGGGGGGCCCGTCCGGATACGCAGTATTTT. It encodes CASSPGTSGGARPDTQYF.

The chain combines TRBV6-6 with TRBJ1-1; the match to TRBD1 covers 8 bases. The V segment lost 6 bases and the J segment 1 base; nucleotides outside the gene matches: 4. Germline CDR1 reads MNHNY; CDR2 reads SVGAGI (reference sequence). There are 14 residues in the CDR3. CDR3 in DNA: TGTGCCAGCAGCCCTACAGGGGGGAACACTGAAGCTTTCTTT. Residues: CASSPTGGNTEAFF.

This clone has a single count. The J gene is TRBJ1-1, the V gene TRBV19; D gene unclear. Per germline, CDR1 LNHDA and CDR2 SQIVND (reference sequence). V lost 3 bases and J 8 bases, leaving 7 bases between the germline ends. This CDR3 is 11 amino acids long. The CDR3 loop is CASSIGGEAFF. CDR3 nucleotide sequence: TGTGCCAGTAGTATCGGTGGGGAAGCTTTCTTT.

The J gene is TRBJ1-3, the V gene TRBV5-6; D remains unclear. The CDR3 contains 16 residues. Germline-derived CDR1 and CDR2 are SGHDT and YYEEEE. Trimming removed 3 bases from V and 0 bases from J, with 13 bases in between. CDR3 in DNA: TGTGCCAGCAGCTCCTCCACAGTGTTCTCTGGAAACACCATATATTTT. This gives the protein CASSSSTVFSGNTIYF.

This chain joins TRBV28 and TRBJ2-5, with 11 bases lining up with TRBD1. This CDR3 comprises 15 residues. Trimming took 5 bases from V and 3 from J; bases not matched to a gene: 5. CDR1 is MDHEN and CDR2 is SYDVKM in the germline V gene. CDR3 bases: TGTGCCAGCAGTCGCTGGGACAGGGGGGAAGAGACCCAGTACTTC. Protein: CASSRWDRGEETQYF.

This clone was recorded only once. The rearrangement joins TRBV14 to TRBJ2-7, with 9 positions matching TRBD1. This CDR3 is built from 15 residues. The germline V gene has CDR1 SGHDN and CDR2 FVKESK. The V segment lost 4 bases and the J segment 4 bases; nucleotides outside the gene matches: 8. The CDR3 here is CASSPSTGGRYEQYF. The CDR3 DNA is TGTGCCAGCAGCCCTTCGACAGGGGGGAGATACGAGCAGTACTTC.

The CDR3 DNA reads as TGTGCCAGCAGCCCGGGCGACAGTCAAAATGAAAAACTGTTTTTT. Translation gives CASSPGDSQNEKLFF. The chain has TRBV7-9 and TRBJ1-4; D may be TRBD1 (5 bases). The CDR3 extends over 15 amino acids. Trimming shortened V by 5 bases and J by 5 bases, and 15 bases separated the two germline ends. Looked up from germline, CDR1 is SEHNR and CDR2 is FQNEAQ (reference sequence).

The chain uses TRBV4-3 and TRBJ2-7; D may be TRBD1 (5 bases). Per germline, CDR1 LGHNA and CDR2 YSLEER. Trimming pared 0 bases from V and 0 bases from J, leaving 12 bases between. The CDR3 consists of 16 residues. The chain's CDR3 is CASSQERGYRSYEQYF. DNA of the CDR3: TGCGCCAGCAGCCAAGAAAGGGGATACCGCTCCTACGAGCAGTACTTC.

The V and J genes are TRBV6-5 and TRBJ2-7; 10 nucleotides line up with TRBD2. Germline values: CDR1 MNHEY, CDR2 SVGAGI. The CDR3 spans 14 residues. Trimming took 2 bases from V and 4 from J; bases not matched to a gene: 2. The CDR3: CASSYGLAAYEQYF. The CDR3 DNA follows: TGTGCCAGCAGTTACGGACTAGCGGCGTACGAGCAGTACTTC.

The CDR3 spells CASSLLGQSSYEQYF. In nucleotides, the CDR3 is TGTGCCAGCAGCCTATTGGGACAGAGCTCCTACGAGCAGTACTTC. The rearrangement links TRBV14 to TRBJ2-7; 7 positions agree with TRBD1. The CDR3 length is 15 residues. V was pared by 4 bases and J by 0 bases, with 6 bases of the junction left unmatched. Germline-derived CDR1 and CDR2 are SGHDN and FVKESK.

The V and J genes are TRBV7-8 and TRBJ2-3, with D possibly matching TRBD2 (7 bases). The CDR3 is 16 amino acids. V gave up 0 bases and J gave up 1 base, with 11 bases separating them. CDR1 is SGHVS, CDR2 FQNEAQ, per germline. CDR3 residues: CASSLAGGRGTDTQYF. CDR3 nucleotide sequence: TGTGCCAGCAGCTTAGCGGGGGGGCGGGGCACAGATACGCAGTATTTT.

The chain recombines TRBV21-1 with TRBJ1-3; the table gives TRBD1 as D, unverified against the DNA. TRBV21-1 represents a pseudogene. This CDR3 region has 18 residues. The CDR3 DNA reads as TGTGCCAGCAGCAAAGCGCGAAGAGGGGACAGGGGAGGAAACACCATATATTTT. Translating gives CASSKARRGDRGGNTIYF.

This clone was counted a single time. The chain joins TRBV4-3 to TRBJ2-2; D gene uncertain. CDR1 is LGHNA, CDR2 YSLEER, per germline. V lost 4 bases, J lost 7 bases, and 7 bases lay in between. CDR3 length: 12 residues. CDR3 residues: CASSPFGGELFF. The CDR3 nucleotides read TGCGCCAGCAGCCCCTTCGGCGGGGAGCTGTTTTTT.

The chain uses TRBV29-1 and TRBJ1-2; 8 bases line up with TRBD1. The CDR3 contains 16 residues. CDR1 is SQVTM, CDR2 ANQGSEA, per germline. The ends lost 3 bases at V and 0 bases at J; junction bases unmatched: 9. CDR3 protein: CSVDTGQENANYGYTF. The DNA for the CDR3 is TGCAGCGTTGACACGGGACAGGAGAACGCTAACTATGGCTACACCTTC.

The chain employs TRBV18 and TRBJ2-1; D unclear. CDR3 length equals 16 residues. Trimming pared 1 base from V and 4 bases from J, leaving 14 bases between. CDR1 is KGHSH and CDR2 is LQKENI in the germline V gene. For the CDR3, the DNA is TGTGCCAGCTCACCACGCCTCCCTCAGGCGTACAATGAGCAGTTCTTC. Translation: CASSPRLPQAYNEQFF. The full variable domain, completed using reference TRBV18 and TRBJ2-1, is NAGVMQNPRHLVRRRGQEARLRCSPMKGHSHVYWYRQLPEEGLKFMVYLQKENIIDESGMPKERFSAEFPKEGPSILRIQQVVRGDSAAYFCASSPRLPQAYNEQFFGPGTRLTVL.

The chain links TRBV11-2 to TRBJ2-7, with D tentatively TRBD1 (6 bases). The CDR3 consists of 14 residues. The germline gives CDR1 SGHAT, CDR2 FQNNGV. Trimming stripped 1 base from V and 2 bases from J, with 9 bases between. CDR3 in DNA: TGTGCCAGCAGCTTAGGAGCAGGGGCCTACGAGCAGTACTTC. This sequence encodes CASSLGAGAYEQYF.

This clone was seen more than once but under ten times. The V gene is TRBV7-6, the J gene TRBJ2-7; D uncertain. Germline CDR1 and CDR2: SGHVS and FNYEAQ. The V end lost 1 base, the J end lost 3 bases, and 4 bases lay between the germline ends. The CDR3 has 12 amino acids. The CDR3 sequence: CASSLVGYEQYF. The CDR3 DNA reads TGTGCCAGCAGCTTAGTCGGCTACGAGCAGTACTTC. Together with reference TRBV7-6 and TRBJ2-7, the CDR3 gives the full variable domain: GAGVSQSPRYKVTKRGQDVALRCDPISGHVSLYWYRQALGQGPEFLTYFNYEAQQDKSGLPNDRFSAERPEGSISTLTIQRTEQRDSAMYRCASSLVGYEQYFGPGTRLTVT.

This clone was recorded once. The chain uses TRBV2 and TRBJ2-7, with unresolved D. The germline CDR1 and CDR2 sequences are SNHLY and FYNNEI. The CDR3 is made up of 14 amino acids. V lost 5 bases and J 0 bases, leaving 11 bases between the germline ends. Here the CDR3 reads CASSSSISSYEQYF. The CDR3 region has the DNA TGTGCCAGCAGTTCGAGCATTAGCTCCTACGAGCAGTACTTC.

V is TRBV7-9 and J is TRBJ2-1, with D perhaps assigned TRBD1 or TRBD2 (5 bases each). V lost 11 bases and J lost 3, with 14 bases in between. The CDR3 is 13 amino acids. Germline CDR1 and CDR2: SEHNR and FQNEAQ (reference sequence). CDR3 loop: CAARDGNYNEQFF. Here the CDR3 DNA reads TGTGCCGCCCGGGACGGTAACTACAATGAGCAGTTCTTC.

The chain links TRBV7-6 to TRBJ2-7; 9 bases agree with TRBD2. The CDR3 covers 16 residues. CDR1 SGHVS and CDR2 FNYEAQ come from the germline V gene. Losses at the gene ends were 5 bases for V and 4 bases for J; bases not matched to a gene: 12. The CDR3 DNA is TGTGCCAGCAGCCCCCGGGGAGCGGGGGGCACATACGAGCAGTACTTC. As protein: CASSPRGAGGTYEQYF.

The chain combines TRBV7-8 with TRBJ1-1; possibly TRBD1 for D (6 bases). Germline V gene data show CDR1 as SGHVS and CDR2 as FQNEAQ. The CDR3 spans 16 residues. Trimming took 2 bases from V and 1 from J, leaving 14 bases between them. The chain's CDR3 is CASSLSGGTPNTEAFF. DNA for the CDR3: TGTGCCAGCAGCTTATCGGGGGGGACACCGAACACTGAAGCTTTCTTT.

The chain employs TRBV6-5 and TRBJ2-7; 7 nucleotides line up with TRBD2. CDR1 MNHEY and CDR2 SVGAGI come from the germline V gene. V lost 0 bases to trimming and J lost 2 bases; unmatched junction nucleotides: 4. This CDR3 is built from 15 residues. The CDR3 is CASSYSSGNTYEQYF. The CDR3 nucleotides are TGTGCCAGCAGTTACTCGAGCGGGAATACCTACGAGCAGTACTTC.

The J gene is TRBJ2-5, the V gene TRBV4-1, with TRBD1 matching 7 bases. Trimming cost V 4 bases and J 5 bases; bases outside gene matches: 10. Germline V gene lookup returns CDR1 MGHRA and CDR2 YSYEKL. There are 15 residues in the CDR3. CDR3 protein: CASSPWDSLRETQYF. In DNA, the CDR3 is TGCGCCAGCAGCCCCTGGGACAGCCTACGGGAGACCCAGTACTTC.

This chain uses TRBV7-3 with TRBJ2-1, with D possibly TRBD2 on 6 matching bases. The CDR3 spans 15 residues. Germline CDR1 reads SGHTA; CDR2 reads FQGTGA. The V end lost 1 base, the J end lost 5 bases, and 12 bases lay between the germline ends. For the CDR3, the DNA is TGTGCCAGCAGCTTAATCGGTAGCGGTAACAATGAGCAGTTCTTC. Translation: CASSLIGSGNNEQFF.

The V call is TRBV27, the J call TRBJ2-7; 9 nucleotides match TRBD1. V trimming: 5 bases; J trimming: 5 bases; junction bases outside the gene matches: 10. Germline V gene data show CDR1 as MNHEY and CDR2 as SMNVEV (reference sequence). The CDR3 spans 15 residues. CDR3: CASSPGTGIIDEQYF. CDR3 coding DNA: TGTGCCAGCAGTCCCGGGACAGGGATCATCGACGAGCAGTACTTC.

The chain links TRBV27 to TRBJ2-7; 10 bases align to TRBD1. Germline loops: CDR1 MNHEY, CDR2 SMNVEV (reference sequence). This CDR3 is 15 amino acids long. The junction had 9 bases not matched to a gene; V was cut back by 8 bases and J by 2 bases. The chain's CDR3 is CASGRGTGVAYEQYF. The CDR3 bases are TGTGCCAGCGGCCGAGGGACAGGGGTTGCCTACGAGCAGTACTTC.

The V and J genes are TRBV27 and TRBJ2-1; 10 bases fit TRBD2. With V trimmed by 10 bases and J by 2 bases, 2 bases remained unmatched. The CDR3 sequence is 13 residues long. CDR1 and CDR2 from the germline V gene are MNHEY and SMNVEV (reference sequence). The CDR3 sequence: CATLAGAYNEQFF. In DNA, the CDR3 is TGTGCCACCCTAGCGGGGGCCTACAATGAGCAGTTCTTC.